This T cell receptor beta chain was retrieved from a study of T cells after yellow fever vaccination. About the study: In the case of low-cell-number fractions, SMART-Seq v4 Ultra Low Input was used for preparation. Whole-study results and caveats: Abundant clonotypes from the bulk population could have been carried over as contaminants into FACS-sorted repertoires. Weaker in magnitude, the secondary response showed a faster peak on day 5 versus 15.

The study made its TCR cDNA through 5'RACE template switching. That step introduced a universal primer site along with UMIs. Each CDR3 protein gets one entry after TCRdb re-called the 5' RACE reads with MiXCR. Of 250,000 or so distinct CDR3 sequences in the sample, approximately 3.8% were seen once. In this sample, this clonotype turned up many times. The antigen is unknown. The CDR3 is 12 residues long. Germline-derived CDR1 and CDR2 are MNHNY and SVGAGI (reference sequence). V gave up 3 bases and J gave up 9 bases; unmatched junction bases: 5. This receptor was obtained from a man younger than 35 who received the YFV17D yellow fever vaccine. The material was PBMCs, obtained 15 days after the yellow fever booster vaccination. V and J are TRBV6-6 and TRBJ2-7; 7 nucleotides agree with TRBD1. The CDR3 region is CASSYPTGSQYF. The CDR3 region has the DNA TGTGCCAGCAGTTATCCGACAGGGTCGCAGTACTTC.